Each of the 16 T cell receptor beta chains below was sequenced from the same sample in a study of blood T cells in healthy people across ages. PCR was performed a second time for 7 to 11 cycles using a sample-barcoded 5' primer and a J-beta primer mix. TCRdb itself ran the 5' RACE reads through MiXCR, one entry per CDR3 protein. The top ten clones hold over 2% of a sample with 1.5 million to 2 million distinct CDR3 sequences, roughly 52% of them seen once. The material sequenced was blood. The receptors were gathered from a woman aged 40 to 49 in good health.

This clonotype has a handful of counts. In nucleotides, the CDR3 is TGTGCCAGCAGCTTCGACAGGGGCAAAAACATTCAGTACTTC. Its translation is CASSFDRGKNIQYF. The chain uses TRBV11-2 and TRBJ2-4, with 8 positions matching TRBD1. Germline V gene lookup returns CDR1 SGHAT and CDR2 FQNNGV. This CDR3 has 14 residues. V was pared by 3 bases and J by 3 bases, with 1 base of the junction left unmatched.

The chain employs TRBV28 and TRBJ2-7; no definite D call. CDR1 and CDR2 from the germline V gene are MDHEN and SYDVKM. V lost 2 bases and J lost 6, with 8 bases in between. The CDR3 runs 12 residues. The CDR3 region has the DNA TGTGCCAGCAGTTTAAGGATGCCCGAGCAGTACTTC. Amino acids: CASSLRMPEQYF.

The chain couples TRBV6-6 to TRBJ2-6; D might be TRBD2 (5 bases). V shed 5 bases and J shed 8 bases, with 16 bases lying between them. The CDR3 has 15 amino acids. Germline values: CDR1 MNHNY, CDR2 SVGAGI (reference sequence). The DNA of the CDR3 is TGTGCCAGCAGTGACACGGGGATCGGGTCCAACGTCCTGACTTTC. This codes for CASSDTGIGSNVLTF.

The genes are TRBV11-2 and TRBJ2-7; D uncertain. Germline CDR1 SGHAT, CDR2 FQNNGV. The CDR3 has 12 amino acids. Trimming left V 5 bases short and J 5 bases short, with 10 bases between. This CDR3 reads CASSHTWNEQYF. CDR3 nucleotides: TGTGCCAGCAGCCATACATGGAACGAGCAGTACTTC.

The rearrangement joins TRBV24-1 to TRBJ2-4; D may be TRBD2 (5 bases). There are 15 residues in the CDR3. Germline loops: CDR1 KGHDR, CDR2 SFDVKD. Trimming shortened V by 6 bases and J by 4 bases, and 15 bases separated the two germline ends. For the CDR3, the DNA is TGTGCCACCAGTCATCCGACTATGGCAAAAAACATTCAGTACTTC. Protein product: CATSHPTMAKNIQYF.

This clonotype was counted between two and nine times. The chain's CDR3 is CASSSRTVRGDEQYF. CDR3 DNA: TGTGCCAGCAGTTCTCGGACAGTCCGAGGGGACGAGCAGTACTTC. The chain combines TRBV6-2 or TRBV6-3 with TRBJ2-7, with D perhaps matching TRBD1 (6 bases). Germline CDR1 MNHEY, CDR2 SVGEGT. The CDR3 contains 15 residues. V lost 4 bases, J lost 5 bases, and 18 bases lay in between.

This clonotype was recorded a few times. The rearrangement uses TRBV4-3 and TRBJ2-6; D unresolved. The CDR3 spans 16 residues. V was trimmed by 0 bases and J by 2 bases, leaving 8 bases between them. Germline V gives CDR1 LGHNA, CDR2 YSLEER. The CDR3 spells CASSQDTRPGANVLTF. As DNA, the CDR3 is TGCGCCAGCAGCCAAGACACCAGGCCTGGGGCCAACGTCCTGACTTTC.

This clonotype was counted a few times. The rearrangement joins TRBV13 to TRBJ2-7, with no clear D. Germline values: CDR1 PRHDT, CDR2 FYEKMQ (reference sequence). The CDR3 length is 16 residues. V was pared by 4 bases and J by 3 bases, with 19 bases between. The CDR3 loop is CASSSGERLSLYEQYF. CDR3 nucleotides: TGTGCCAGCAGCTCCGGTGAGAGATTAAGCCTCTACGAGCAGTACTTC.

This clonotype was detected a few times. The rearrangement uses TRBV28 and TRBJ1-6, with 8 bases that match TRBD1. Germline values: CDR1 MDHEN, CDR2 SYDVKM. V lost 3 bases to trimming and J lost 7 bases; unmatched junction nucleotides: 8. This CDR3 comprises 16 residues. CDR3 loop: CASSFPQGANNSPLHF. For the CDR3, the DNA is TGTGCCAGCAGTTTCCCTCAGGGGGCAAACAATTCACCCCTCCACTTT.

V gene TRBV6-2 or TRBV6-3 combines with J gene TRBJ1-1; the match to TRBD1 covers 7 bases. V lost 1 base and J lost 11; bases outside the gene matches: 16. The CDR3 is 16 amino acids. Germline V gene lookup returns CDR1 MNHEY and CDR2 SVGEGT. This chain's CDR3 is CASSYLWDRSNTAAFF. The CDR3 nucleotides read TGTGCCAGCAGTTACTTGTGGGACAGAAGCAACACAGCCGCTTTCTTT.

This rearrangement joins TRBV7-9 to TRBJ2-3; 10 positions agree with TRBD2. The length of the CDR3 is 16 residues. Germline loops: CDR1 SEHNR, CDR2 FQNEAQ (reference sequence). Trimming at V came to 2 bases and at J to 4 bases, leaving 6 bases not matched to a gene. CDR3 coding DNA: TGTGCCAGCAGCTTACAGCGGGGGGGCTTCGCAGATACGCAGTATTTT. Translation: CASSLQRGGFADTQYF.

The rearrangement uses TRBV29-1 and TRBJ2-1; D is unresolved. The CDR3 length is 15 residues. The V end lost 5 bases, the J end lost 4 bases, and 18 bases lay between the germline ends. CDR1 is SQVTM and CDR2 is ANQGSEA in the germline V gene. Here the CDR3 DNA reads TGCAGCGTTCACCATAGACAACCCGATTACAATGAGCAGTTCTTC. Translation: CSVHHRQPDYNEQFF.

In DNA form, the CDR3 reads TGCGCCAGCAGCCCTGAGAGGACGGTGGTCACTGAAGCTTTCTTT. Protein product: CASSPERTVVTEAFF. The gene calls are TRBV4-1 and TRBJ1-1; D not certain. V was trimmed by 4 bases and J by 4 bases, leaving 16 bases between them. This CDR3 has 15 residues. Germline CDR1 reads MGHRA; CDR2 reads YSYEKL.

A few counts support this clonotype. The genes are TRBV7-3 and TRBJ2-5, with a possible D match to TRBD2 (6 bases). Looked up from germline, CDR1 is SGHTA and CDR2 is FQGTGA. Between the trimmed V and J ends, which lost 3 bases and 4 bases, there was a span of 15 bases. The CDR3 has 15 amino acids. The CDR3 region is CASSFPLAPPETQYF. The DNA for the CDR3 is TGTGCCAGCAGCTTTCCACTAGCTCCACCAGAGACCCAGTACTTC.

This chain connects TRBV7-9 to TRBJ1-1; D is unclear. The CDR3 spans 13 residues. With 1 base removed from V and 4 bases from J, the gap between germline ends came to 7 bases. Germline CDR1 and CDR2: SEHNR and FQNEAQ (reference sequence). The CDR3: CASSLEGITEAFF. CDR3 bases: TGTGCCAGCAGCTTAGAAGGGATCACTGAAGCTTTCTTT.

CDR3: CASSLQQPWGETQYF. The DNA of the CDR3 is TGTGCCAGCAGCCTGCAACAGCCATGGGGGGAGACCCAGTACTTC. This chain joins TRBV3-1 and TRBJ2-7, with D perhaps being TRBD1 or TRBD2 (5 bases each). The end of the DNA is better explained by TRBJ2-5, so the J call may be wrong. The CDR3 spans 15 residues. Per the germline V gene, CDR1 is LGHDT and CDR2 is YNNKEL (reference sequence).